A single sample gave rise to the 18 T cell receptor beta chains below, sequenced in a study of breast tumors, draining lymph nodes, adjacent tissues. Via MiXCR, TCRdb re-called the multiplex PCR reads, giving one row per CDR3 protein. The sample yields over 60,000 distinct CDR3 sequences, less than 50% seen once. The sample comprised breast tumor tissue. These receptors were collected from a female donor with breast cancer. Some clones in this sample may be carry-over from other donors' samples.

About this clonotype itself: The limits of the CDR3 on the DNA are not certain, so only TCRdb's listed CDR3 is given. The CDR3 loop reads CASSQDNKGAYEQYFGELFF. This chain links TRBV4-1 with TRBJ2-2; the D call TRBD1 from the table was never checked on the DNA. 20 amino acids form the CDR3, both terminal residues included. The germline CDR1 and CDR2 sequences are MGHRA and YSYEKL.

This clonotype was detected once. This chain links TRBV19 with TRBJ2-6; D is unclear. The CDR3 has 16 residues. Per the germline V gene, CDR1 is LNHDA and CDR2 is SQIVND (reference sequence). Trimming left V 5 bases short and J 4 bases short, with 15 bases between. The DNA for the CDR3 is TGTGCCAGTAGTGAGAAGTCTTTAGGGGGGGCCAACGTCCTGACTTTC. It yields the protein CASSEKSLGGANVLTF. Supplemented by reference TRBV19 and TRBJ2-6, the full variable domain reads DGGITQSPKYLFRKEGQNVTLSCEQNLNHDAMYWYRQDPGQGLRLIYYSQIVNDFQKGDIAEGYSVSREKKESFPLTVTSAQKNPTAFYLCASSEKSLGGANVLTFGAGSRLTVL.

The J gene is TRBJ2-1, the V gene TRBV7-8, with D possibly being TRBD2 (6 bases). Germline CDR1 reads SGHVS; CDR2 reads FQNEAQ. Trimming took 5 bases from V and 3 from J, leaving 14 bases between them. The CDR3 covers 15 residues. The CDR3 sequence: CASSGSEGIYNEQFF. CDR3 in DNA: TGTGCCAGCAGCGGATCGGAGGGTATCTACAATGAGCAGTTCTTC.

This clonotype was counted a few times. This chain uses TRBV12-3 or TRBV12-4 with TRBJ1-1, with a possible D match to TRBD1 (5 bases). CDR3 size: 13 residues. V was cut by 3 bases and J by 4 bases, with 9 bases left in between. The CDR3 sequence: CASSFRGGTEAFF. As DNA, the CDR3 is TGTGCCAGCAGTTTCCGGGGGGGCACTGAAGCTTTCTTT.

Ten or more counts support this clonotype. The chain couples TRBV7-8 to TRBJ2-7, with a weak D call TRBD1 (6 bases). Between the trimmed V and J ends, which lost 7 bases and 0 bases, there was a span of 16 bases. The germline V gene has CDR1 SGHVS and CDR2 FQNEAQ. The CDR3 length is 15 residues. The CDR3 DNA reads as TGTGCCAGCAACCCCAGGGACACCAGCTCCTACGAGCAGTACTTC. As protein: CASNPRDTSSYEQYF.

Concerning this clonotype: The conserved final phenylalanine or tryptophan is absent from the CDR3, which likely points to a read error. The limits of the CDR3 on the DNA are not certain, so only TCRdb's listed CDR3 is given. The chain is built from TRBV20-1 and TRBJ2-5; the DNA was not used to check the table's D call, TRBD1. Termini included, the CDR3 measures 16 amino acids. Looked up from germline, CDR1 is DFQATT and CDR2 is SNEGSKA (reference sequence). The CDR3 loop reads CSARGTGAGNGYTFGS.

The gene calls are TRBV7-9 and TRBJ2-1; TRBD1 matches at 9 bases. CDR3 length equals 15 residues. Unmatched junction bases numbered 6, after V lost 4 bases and J lost 5 bases. Germline CDR1 reads SEHNR; CDR2 reads FQNEAQ (reference sequence). CDR3 residues: CASSSDRGGDNEQFF. The CDR3 coding sequence is TGTGCCAGCAGCTCGGACAGGGGCGGGGACAATGAGCAGTTCTTC.

Many counts were recorded for this clonotype. V and J are TRBV6-1 and TRBJ1-5; D is undetermined. This CDR3 is 13 amino acids long. The germline V gene has CDR1 MNHNS and CDR2 SASEGT. V was shortened by 1 base and J by 7 bases, with 8 bases between the two germline ends. This chain's CDR3 is CASSEVIGQPQHF. For the CDR3, the DNA is TGTGCCAGCAGTGAAGTAATCGGGCAGCCCCAGCATTTT.

This clonotype was detected ten times or more. V gene TRBV12-5 combines with J gene TRBJ2-5; D may match TRBD1 or TRBD2 (6 bases each). V was cut by 3 bases and J by 1 base, with 9 bases left in between. CDR1 LGHNT and CDR2 FRNRAP come from the germline V gene. The CDR3 sequence is 14 residues long. The DNA for the CDR3 is TGTGCTAGTGGTTTATCGGGGGCCCAAGAGACCCAGTACTTC. It specifies CASGLSGAQETQYF.

This clonotype showed up just a few times. The V gene is TRBV6-6, the J gene TRBJ1-1, with 8 bases fitting TRBD1. Looked up from germline, CDR1 is MNHNY and CDR2 is SVGAGI (reference sequence). V trimming: 6 bases; J trimming: 4 bases; junction bases outside the gene matches: 13. CDR3 length equals 16 residues. The CDR3 loop is CASSLDNRGGSTEAFF. The CDR3 DNA reads as TGTGCCAGCAGCCTTGACAACAGGGGGGGATCCACTGAAGCTTTCTTT.

This clonotype has a handful of counts. This chain joins TRBV3-1 and TRBJ2-7, with D maybe TRBD2 (7 bases). Germline CDR1 LGHDT, CDR2 YNNKEL (reference sequence). The CDR3 loop spans 15 amino acids. V dropped 4 bases and J dropped 5 bases, with 18 bases sitting between them. CDR3 DNA sequence: TGTGCCAGCAGCCTAACAGGGACGGGGAGGGACGAGCAGTACTTC. Translating it yields CASSLTGTGRDEQYF.

This clonotype was found a few times. This chain joins TRBV28 and TRBJ1-5; 8 bases fit TRBD1. The CDR3 is 16 amino acids. The V gene end was trimmed by 6 bases and the J gene end by 7 bases; junction bases not matched to a gene: 14. Germline V gene data show CDR1 as MDHEN and CDR2 as SYDVKM. The CDR3 loop reads CASSAPAGGTRQPQHF. The CDR3 DNA reads TGTGCCAGCAGCGCCCCCGCAGGGGGCACGCGGCAGCCCCAGCATTTT.

Remarks on this clonotype: A read error may produce the germline difference seen at one junction end. The chain employs TRBV28 and TRBJ1-2; 11 nucleotides agree with TRBD1. Germline V gene data show CDR1 as MDHEN and CDR2 as SYDVKM. The CDR3 is 15 amino acids. CDR3 protein: CASGLGQGGTYGYTF. The CDR3 DNA is TGTGCCAGCGGTTTGGGACAGGGGGGTACCTATGGCTACACCTTC.

Many counts were recorded for this clonotype. The rearrangement joins TRBV9 to TRBJ2-3; weak D call: TRBD1 (6 bases). Germline CDR1 and CDR2: SGDLS and YYNGEE. The ends were cut back, 3 bases at V and 4 bases at J, with 9 bases in the middle. The CDR3 is 13 amino acids. The CDR3 loop reads CASSDQGPDTQYF. CDR3 sequence (DNA): TGTGCCAGCAGCGACCAGGGGCCAGATACGCAGTATTTT.

This clonotype came up a few times. The chain recombines TRBV5-1 with TRBJ1-1, with D unclear. Germline V CDR1 and CDR2: SGHRS, YFSETQ. The ends were cut back, 0 bases at V and 3 bases at J, with 12 bases in the middle. The CDR3 length is 15 residues. The CDR3 nucleotides are TGCGCCAGCAGCTTGGATAAGGGCGGGTACACTGAAGCTTTCTTT. It translates to CASSLDKGGYTEAFF.

CDR3 sequence (DNA): TGTGCCAGCAGCCAAGATATTAACGGAGGCGGGGGGACCGGGGAGCTGTTTTTT. Its protein product is CASSQDINGGGGTGELFF. The V gene is TRBV4-2, the J gene TRBJ2-2; TRBD2 aligns across 8 bases. V trimming: 0 bases; J trimming: 5 bases; junction bases outside the gene matches: 11. The CDR3 totals 18 residues. Germline V lookup: CDR1 LGHNA, CDR2 YNFKEQ.

The count of this clonotype is one. This chain links TRBV15 with TRBJ1-5; no clear D gene. The CDR3 is 15 residues long. V lost 0 bases and J 3 bases, leaving 9 bases between the germline ends. Per the germline V gene, CDR1 is LNHNV and CDR2 is YYDKDF (reference sequence). For the CDR3, the DNA is TGTGCCACCAGCAGAGATCGAACCTCCAATCAGCCCCAGCATTTT. Protein sequence: CATSRDRTSNQPQHF.

V usage is TRBV12-3 or TRBV12-4 and J usage is TRBJ1-1; 9 nucleotides match TRBD1. This CDR3 is built from 18 residues. Germline trimming cut 3 bases from V and 4 bases from J; bases unmatched to any gene: 15. The CDR3 bases are TGTGCCAGCAGTTTCCGGGACAGGGTATTCGGAAGGGGCACTGAAGCTTTCTTT. Its translation: CASSFRDRVFGRGTEAFF.